This TCR beta chain was captured by sequencing in a study of T cell repertoires in cytomegalovirus infection. Overall study context: CMV epitopes used comprised recently identified HLA-C-restricted ones and well-studied HLA-B-restricted ones. CMV infection plus the matching HLA type was flagged by public TCR beta signatures. Findings of the study overall: There were HLA-C-restricted CMV-specific TCR beta clonotypes dominating the ex vivo response.

Notes on this clonotype: The antigen remains undetermined.

TCRdb recomputed calls from the reads with MiXCR, one row per CDR3 protein. The sample has 800,000 to 950,000 distinct CDR3 sequences, roughly 33% seen once; the top ten hold around 12%. The TCR was taken from a human donor in good health (CMV status not recorded). Some clones in this sample may be carry-over from other donors' samples. The sample in question was cultured CD8+ T cells from PBMCs, obtained from culture after CMV antigen stimulation.

DNA for the CDR3: TGTGCCAGCAGGTCCGGGAGCCTCGAGCAGTACTTC. Residues: CASRSGSLEQYF. V and J are TRBV7-9 and TRBJ2-7; maybe TRBD2 (6 bases). Deletions cut 6 bases from V and 6 bases from J, with 12 bases between. The CDR3 consists of 12 residues. Germline CDR1 SEHNR, CDR2 FQNEAQ (reference sequence).